One sample yielded the 10 T cell receptor beta chains listed below, sequenced in a study of early T cells in non-severe SARS-CoV-2 infection. TCRdb reanalysed the 5' RACE reads using MiXCR and keeps one entry per CDR3 protein. This sample has tens of thousands of distinct CDR3 sequences, with 10% found just once. The source was whole blood, collected at baseline. All receptors come from an adult who was a healthcare worker with PCR-confirmed SARS-CoV-2 infection or an uninfected control (not recorded which).

In its sample, this clonotype was seen many times. The chain recombines TRBV7-9 with TRBJ2-7, with D possibly being TRBD1 (6 bases). The CDR3 contains 16 residues. Germline values: CDR1 SEHNR, CDR2 FQNEAQ (reference sequence). Trimming removed 5 bases at V and 2 bases at J, with 19 bases between. The chain's CDR3 is CASSQATGTPAYEQYF. CDR3 DNA sequence: TGTGCCAGCAGCCAAGCGACCGGGACACCAGCCTACGAGCAGTACTTC.

The J gene is TRBJ2-7, the V gene TRBV27; maybe TRBD1 (5 bases). V lost 4 bases, J lost 0 bases, and 13 bases lay in between. The CDR3 runs 15 residues. Looked up from germline, CDR1 is MNHEY and CDR2 is SMNVEV (reference sequence). Here the CDR3 reads CASSSWTLSSYEQYF. In nucleotides, the CDR3 is TGTGCCAGCAGTTCCTGGACACTCAGCTCCTACGAGCAGTACTTC.

V is TRBV25-1 and J is TRBJ1-2, with D perhaps matching TRBD1 (6 bases). There are 13 residues in the CDR3. CDR1 and CDR2 (germline): MGHDK, SYGVNS. V gave up 5 bases and J gave up 6 bases, with 13 bases separating them. For the CDR3, the DNA is TGTGCCAGCAGTCCTGCCGGACAGAATGGCTACACCTTC. This translates into CASSPAGQNGYTF.

In its sample, this clonotype was seen many times. The V call is TRBV7-6, the J call TRBJ2-1; D call uncertain. CDR1 SGHVS and CDR2 FNYEAQ come from the germline V gene. The CDR3 covers 14 residues. V was trimmed by 5 bases and J by 4 bases, leaving 12 bases between them. The CDR3 bases are TGTGCCAGCAGCGTATCGGCAGGATACAATGAGCAGTTCTTC. Its protein is CASSVSAGYNEQFF.

In DNA form, the CDR3 reads TGTGCCAGCAGCTTTTGGGACACCTCCCGTGAGGCCCAGTACTTC. Translation: CASSFWDTSREAQYF. The V and J genes are TRBV5-5 and TRBJ2-5, with D possibly TRBD1 on 6 matching bases. Trimming shortened V by 2 bases and J by 9 bases, and 20 bases separated the two germline ends. Germline values: CDR1 SGHKS, CDR2 YYEKEE (reference sequence). This CDR3 is built from 15 residues. Full variable domain (missing parts from reference TRBV5-5 and TRBJ2-5): DAGVTQSPTHLIKTRGQQVTLRCSPISGHKSVSWYQQVLGQGPQFIFQYYEKEERGRGNFPDRFSARQFPNYSSELNVNALLLGDSALYLCASSFWDTSREAQYFGPGTRLLVL.

V usage is TRBV6-6 and J usage is TRBJ1-5; 7 bases line up with TRBD1. Germline V CDR1 and CDR2: MNHNY, SVGAGI (reference sequence). The V and J ends lost 7 bases and 6 bases, in that order; junction bases with no gene match: 9. The CDR3 spans 14 residues. CDR3 in DNA: TGTGCCAGCAACAAAAGGGACAGCGGTCAGCCCCAGCATTTT. The encoded protein is CASNKRDSGQPQHF.

This clonotype was observed a handful of times. The V call is TRBV25-1, the J call TRBJ2-7; D uncertain. Germline CDR1 MGHDK, CDR2 SYGVNS. Trimming removed 6 bases from V and 3 bases from J, with 9 bases in between. This CDR3 has 12 residues. DNA for the CDR3: TGTGCCAGCAGCTGGACGGGCTACGAGCAGTACTTC. Protein sequence: CASSWTGYEQYF.

The chain uses TRBV5-1 and TRBJ1-1, with D possibly TRBD1 on 5 matching bases. Germline-derived CDR1 and CDR2 are SGHRS and YFSETQ. V lost 7 bases to trimming and J lost 0 bases, with 10 bases between them. The CDR3 loop spans 13 amino acids. The CDR3 is CASQTEMNTEAFF. Written as DNA, the CDR3 is TGCGCCAGCCAGACAGAGATGAACACTGAAGCTTTCTTT. Combining the CDR3 with reference TRBV5-1 and TRBJ1-1 gives the whole variable domain KAGVTQTPRYLIKTRGQQVTLSCSPISGHRSVSWYQQTPGQGLQFLFEYFSETQRNKGNFPGRFSGRQFSNSRSEMNVSTLELGDSALYLCASQTEMNTEAFFGQGTRLTVV.

This rearrangement joins TRBV12-3 or TRBV12-4 to TRBJ2-5; no reliable D call. Trimming shortened V by 3 bases and J by 1 base, and 9 bases separated the two germline ends. The CDR3 covers 14 residues. The CDR3 sequence: CASSFGQSQETQYF. For the CDR3, the DNA is TGTGCCAGCAGTTTCGGCCAGTCCCAAGAGACCCAGTACTTC.

The chain links TRBV21-1 to TRBJ2-7. TRBV21-1 is a known pseudogene. This CDR3 is built from 14 residues. This CDR3 reads CASSHPIGAYEQYF. In nucleotides, the CDR3 is TGTGCCAGCAGCCACCCAATCGGGGCCTACGAGCAGTACTTC.